This TCR beta chain was observed in a study of control samples from healthy donors and cancer patients. This clone appeared a single time. Trimming cost V 3 bases and J 1 base, with 9 bases left between them. The CDR3 length is 14 residues. Germline assignment: CDR1 DFQATT and CDR2 SNEGSKA (reference sequence). The data were produced by immunoSEQ multiplex PCR, yet TCRdb's version contains in-frame clones alone and is incomplete. Of roughly 150,000 clones listed, around 90% are singletons. The gene calls are TRBV20-1 and TRBJ2-2; D call uncertain. The receptor was derived from a man aged 18 to 30 in good health. The material sequenced was blood. Here the CDR3 reads CSASQSENTGELFF. As DNA, the CDR3 is TGCAGTGCTAGTCAAAGCGAGAACACCGGGGAGCTGTTTTTT.